These 2 T cell receptor beta chains were sequenced from one sample in a study of T cells after yellow fever vaccination. TCRdb processed the 5' RACE reads anew with MiXCR; each CDR3 protein has one entry. The sample consists of under 200,000 distinct CDR3 sequences, 6.5% to 8.5% of them appearing once. This sample comprised CD4+ T cells sorted from PBMCs, obtained 5 days after the first yellow fever vaccination. The receptor source for this set is a man aged 18 to 30 who received the YFV17D yellow fever vaccine.

This clonotype was found many times. This chain links TRBV20-1 with TRBJ1-1; D perhaps matches TRBD1 (6 bases). Between the trimmed V and J ends, which lost 0 bases and 1 base, there was a span of 6 bases. The CDR3 runs to 13 residues. The germline V gene encodes CDR1 DFQATT and CDR2 SNEGSKA (reference sequence). CDR3 amino acids: CSAREGGNTEAFF. The CDR3 nucleotides read TGCAGTGCTAGAGAAGGGGGGAACACTGAAGCTTTCTTT.

The CDR3 sequence: CSARHFQETQYF. As DNA, the CDR3 is TGCAGTGCTAGACACTTCCAAGAGACCCAGTACTTC. This chain links TRBV20-1 with TRBJ2-5; D gene unclear. The CDR3 loop spans 12 amino acids. CDR1 is DFQATT, CDR2 SNEGSKA, per germline (reference sequence). The V end lost 2 bases, the J end lost 1 base, and 5 bases lay between the germline ends.